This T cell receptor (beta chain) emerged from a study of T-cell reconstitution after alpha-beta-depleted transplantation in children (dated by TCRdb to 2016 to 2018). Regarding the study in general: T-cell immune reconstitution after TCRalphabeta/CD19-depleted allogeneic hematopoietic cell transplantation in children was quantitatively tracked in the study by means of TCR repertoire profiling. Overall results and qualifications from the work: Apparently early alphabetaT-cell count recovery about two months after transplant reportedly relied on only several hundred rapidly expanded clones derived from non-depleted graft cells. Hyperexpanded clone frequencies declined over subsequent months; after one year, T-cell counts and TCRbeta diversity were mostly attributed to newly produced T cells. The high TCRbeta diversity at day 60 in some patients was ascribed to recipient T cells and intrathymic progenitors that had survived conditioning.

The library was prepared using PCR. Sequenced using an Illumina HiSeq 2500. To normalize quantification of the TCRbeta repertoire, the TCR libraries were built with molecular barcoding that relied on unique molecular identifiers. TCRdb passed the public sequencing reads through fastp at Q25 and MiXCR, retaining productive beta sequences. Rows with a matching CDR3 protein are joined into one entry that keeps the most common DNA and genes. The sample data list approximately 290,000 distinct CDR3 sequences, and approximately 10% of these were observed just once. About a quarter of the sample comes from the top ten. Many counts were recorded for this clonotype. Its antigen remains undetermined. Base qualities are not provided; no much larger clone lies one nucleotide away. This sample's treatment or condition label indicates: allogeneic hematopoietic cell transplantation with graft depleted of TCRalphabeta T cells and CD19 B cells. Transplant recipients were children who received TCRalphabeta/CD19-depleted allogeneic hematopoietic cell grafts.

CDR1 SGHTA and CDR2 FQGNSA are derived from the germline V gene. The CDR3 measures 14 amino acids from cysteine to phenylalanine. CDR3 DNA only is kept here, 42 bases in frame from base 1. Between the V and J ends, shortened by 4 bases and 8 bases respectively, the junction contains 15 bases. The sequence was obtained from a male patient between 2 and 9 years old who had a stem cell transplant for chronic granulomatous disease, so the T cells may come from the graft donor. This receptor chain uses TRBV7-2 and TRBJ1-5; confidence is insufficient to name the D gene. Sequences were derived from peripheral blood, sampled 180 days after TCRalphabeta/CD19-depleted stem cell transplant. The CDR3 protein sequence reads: CASSWSPGGEPQHF. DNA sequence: TGTGCCAGCAGCTGGTCGCCGGGCGGGGAGCCCCAGCATTTT.